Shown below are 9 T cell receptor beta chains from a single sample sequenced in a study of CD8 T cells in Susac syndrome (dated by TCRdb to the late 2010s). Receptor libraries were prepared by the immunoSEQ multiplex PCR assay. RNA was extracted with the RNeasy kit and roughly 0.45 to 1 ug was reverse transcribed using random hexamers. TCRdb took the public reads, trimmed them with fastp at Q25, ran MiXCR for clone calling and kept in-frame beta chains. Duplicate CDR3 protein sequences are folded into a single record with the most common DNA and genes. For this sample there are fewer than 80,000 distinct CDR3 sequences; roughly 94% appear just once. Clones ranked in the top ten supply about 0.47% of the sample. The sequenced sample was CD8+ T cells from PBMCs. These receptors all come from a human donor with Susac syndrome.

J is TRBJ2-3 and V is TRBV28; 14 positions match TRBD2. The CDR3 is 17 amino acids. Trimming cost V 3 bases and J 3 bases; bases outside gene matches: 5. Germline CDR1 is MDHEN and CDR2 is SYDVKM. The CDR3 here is CASSLIGTSGGTDTQYF. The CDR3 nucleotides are TGTGCCAGCAGTTTGATCGGGACTAGCGGGGGAACAGATACGCAGTATTTT.

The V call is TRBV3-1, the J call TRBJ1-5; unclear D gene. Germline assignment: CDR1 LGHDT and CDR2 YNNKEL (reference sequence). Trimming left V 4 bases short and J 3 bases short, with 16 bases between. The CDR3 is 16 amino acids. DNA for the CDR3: TGTGCCAGCAGCCTCAAGGTATCGGGTATCAATCAGCCCCAGCATTTT. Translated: CASSLKVSGINQPQHF.

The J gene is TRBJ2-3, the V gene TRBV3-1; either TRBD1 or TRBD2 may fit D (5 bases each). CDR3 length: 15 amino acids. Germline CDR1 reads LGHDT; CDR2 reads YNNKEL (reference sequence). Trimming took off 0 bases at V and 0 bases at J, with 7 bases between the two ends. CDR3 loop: CASSQDRDSTDTQYF. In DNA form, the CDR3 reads TGTGCCAGCAGCCAAGATCGGGACAGCACAGATACGCAGTATTTT.

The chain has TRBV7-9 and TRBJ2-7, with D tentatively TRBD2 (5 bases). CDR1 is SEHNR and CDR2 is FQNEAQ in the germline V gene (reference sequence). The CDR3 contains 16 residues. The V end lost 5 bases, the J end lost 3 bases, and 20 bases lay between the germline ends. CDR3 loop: CASSTREGIGGYEQYF. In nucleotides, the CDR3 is TGTGCCAGCAGCACTCGTGAGGGTATCGGTGGCTACGAGCAGTACTTC.

The CDR3: CASSAGSNEQFF. The DNA for the CDR3 is TGTGCCAGCAGCGCAGGTTCCAATGAGCAGTTCTTC. The chain is built from TRBV9 and TRBJ2-1; D unresolved. Trimming removed 3 bases at V and 6 bases at J, with 7 bases between. The CDR3 length is 12 residues. Germline loops: CDR1 SGDLS, CDR2 YYNGEE.

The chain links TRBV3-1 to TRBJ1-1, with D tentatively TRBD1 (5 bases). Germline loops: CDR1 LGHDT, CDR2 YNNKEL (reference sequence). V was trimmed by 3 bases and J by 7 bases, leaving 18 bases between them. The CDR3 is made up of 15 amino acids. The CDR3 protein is CASSHRLRGSNEAFF. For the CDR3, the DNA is TGTGCCAGCAGCCATCGCTTACGGGGGAGTAATGAAGCTTTCTTT.

This chain's CDR3 is CASRGRTSGANVLTF. The CDR3 DNA follows: TGTGCCAGCAGGGGGCGGACCTCTGGGGCCAACGTCCTGACTTTC. The chain joins TRBV12-3 or TRBV12-4 to TRBJ2-6; weak D call: TRBD1 (5 bases). The CDR3 covers 15 residues. The germline V and J ends were trimmed by 6 bases and 0 bases, with 9 bases remaining between them.

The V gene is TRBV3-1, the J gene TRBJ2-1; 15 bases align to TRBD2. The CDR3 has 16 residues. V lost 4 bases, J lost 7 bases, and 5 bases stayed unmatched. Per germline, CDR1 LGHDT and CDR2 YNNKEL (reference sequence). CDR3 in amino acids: CASSRTSGGALNEQFF. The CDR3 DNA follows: TGTGCCAGCAGCCGGACTAGCGGGGGGGCGTTAAATGAGCAGTTCTTC.

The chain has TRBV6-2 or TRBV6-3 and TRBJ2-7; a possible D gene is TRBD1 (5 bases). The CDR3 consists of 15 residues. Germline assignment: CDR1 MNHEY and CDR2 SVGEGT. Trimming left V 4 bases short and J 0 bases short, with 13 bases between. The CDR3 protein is CASSWWGLSSYEQYF. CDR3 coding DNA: TGTGCCAGCAGTTGGTGGGGCCTGAGCTCCTACGAGCAGTACTTC.